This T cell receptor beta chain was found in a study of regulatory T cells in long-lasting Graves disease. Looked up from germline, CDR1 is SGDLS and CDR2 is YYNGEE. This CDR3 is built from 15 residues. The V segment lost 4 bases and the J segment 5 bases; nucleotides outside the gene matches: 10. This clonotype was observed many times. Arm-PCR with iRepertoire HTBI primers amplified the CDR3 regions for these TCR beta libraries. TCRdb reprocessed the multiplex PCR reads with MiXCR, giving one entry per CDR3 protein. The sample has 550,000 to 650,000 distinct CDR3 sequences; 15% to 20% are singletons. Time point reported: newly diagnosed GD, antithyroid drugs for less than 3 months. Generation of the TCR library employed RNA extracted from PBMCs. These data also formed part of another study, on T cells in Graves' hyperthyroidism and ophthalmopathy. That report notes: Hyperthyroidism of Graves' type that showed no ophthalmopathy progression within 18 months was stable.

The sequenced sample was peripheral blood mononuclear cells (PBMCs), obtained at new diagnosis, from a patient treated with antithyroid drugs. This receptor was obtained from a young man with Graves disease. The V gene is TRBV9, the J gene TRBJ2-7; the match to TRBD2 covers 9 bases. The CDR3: CASSRGGRAVDEQYF. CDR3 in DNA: TGTGCCAGCAGCCGAGGCGGGAGGGCCGTCGACGAGCAGTACTTC.